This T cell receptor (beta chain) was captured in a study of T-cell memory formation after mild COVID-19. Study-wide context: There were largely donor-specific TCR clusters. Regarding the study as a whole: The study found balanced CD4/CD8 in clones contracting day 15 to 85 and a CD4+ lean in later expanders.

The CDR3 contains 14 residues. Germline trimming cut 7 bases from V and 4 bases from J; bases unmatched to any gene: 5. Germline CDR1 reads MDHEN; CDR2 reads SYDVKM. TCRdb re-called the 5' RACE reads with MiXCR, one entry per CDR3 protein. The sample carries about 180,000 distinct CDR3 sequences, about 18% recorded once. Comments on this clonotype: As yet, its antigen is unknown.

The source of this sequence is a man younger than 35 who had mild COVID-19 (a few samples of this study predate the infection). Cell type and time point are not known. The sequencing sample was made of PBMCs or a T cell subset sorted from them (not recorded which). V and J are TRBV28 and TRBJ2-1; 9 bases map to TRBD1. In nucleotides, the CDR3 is TGTGCCAGCACCCGAGGACAGGGGTACAATGAGCAGTTCTTC. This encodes CASTRGQGYNEQFF.